This TCR beta chain derives from a study of CD8 T cells in Susac syndrome. The multiple sclerosis control group consisted of treatment-naive patients whose relapsing-remitting disease, which was either stable or active, fulfilled revised McDonald criteria. Purification of the CD8+ and CD4+ T cells relied on negative isolation, and TEMRA cells underwent FACS enrichment. With random hexamers, about 0.45 to 1 ug RNA was reverse transcribed. TCRdb analysed the immunoSEQ multiplex PCR reads with MiXCR anew, one entry per CDR3 protein. Altogether some 100,000 distinct CDR3 sequences are present, about 92% being singletons, with the ten largest covering 0.093%. The CDR3 runs 13 residues. The germline gives CDR1 SGHTA, CDR2 FQGTGA. V was shortened by 4 bases and J by 2 bases, with 5 bases between the two germline ends.

J is TRBJ2-2 and V is TRBV7-3; no definite D call. The specimen was CD4+ T cells from PBMCs. The source of this sequence is a human donor with multiple sclerosis. CDR3 in DNA: TGTGCCAGCAGCTGGGCCAACACCGGGGAGCTGTTTTTT. This codes for CASSWANTGELFF. Using reference TRBV7-3 and TRBJ2-2 for the parts outside the CDR3, the full variable domain is GAGVSQTPSNKVTEKGKYVELRCDPISGHTALYWYRQSLGQGPEFLIYFQGTGAADDSGLPNDRFFAVRPEGSVSTLKIQRTERGDSAVYLCASSWANTGELFFGEGSRLTVL.